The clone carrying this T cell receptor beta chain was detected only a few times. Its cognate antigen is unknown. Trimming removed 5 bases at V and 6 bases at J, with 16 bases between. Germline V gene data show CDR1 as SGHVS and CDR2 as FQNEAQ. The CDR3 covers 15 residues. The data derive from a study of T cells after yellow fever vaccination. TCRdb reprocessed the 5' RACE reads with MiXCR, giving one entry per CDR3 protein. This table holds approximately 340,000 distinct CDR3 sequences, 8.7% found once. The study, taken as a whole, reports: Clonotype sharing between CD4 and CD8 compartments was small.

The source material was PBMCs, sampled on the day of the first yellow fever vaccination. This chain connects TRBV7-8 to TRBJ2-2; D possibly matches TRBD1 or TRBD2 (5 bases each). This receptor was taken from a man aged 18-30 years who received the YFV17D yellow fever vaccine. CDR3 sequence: CASSQASGPAGELFF. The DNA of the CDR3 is TGTGCCAGCAGCCAAGCATCGGGGCCGGCCGGGGAGCTGTTTTTT.